The T cell receptor beta chain described here comes from a study of spatial heterogeneity in lung cancer. Regarding time point: blood at routine non-recurrence follow-up after resection. In each case, whole RNA from tumor, nontumor lung or frozen PBMC was sequenced unsorted. Each TCR cDNA molecule bore a unique molecular identifier. TCRdb processed the 5' RACE reads anew with MiXCR; each CDR3 protein has one entry. Of 95,000 to 130,000 distinct CDR3 sequences listed, 9.5% to 15% are singletons. This clonotype was detected a few times. The CDR3 consists of 15 residues. V lost 4 bases and J 5 bases, leaving 15 bases between the germline ends. The V gene's germline CDR1 is SGHNT and CDR2 YYREEE (reference sequence).

The V and J genes are TRBV5-4 and TRBJ1-4, with no clear D. The sample in question was PBMCs, obtained at follow-up. This TCR came from a male donor with early-stage non-small cell lung cancer. The CDR3 region has the DNA TGTGCCAGCAGCAGCATGGGAGGGCCGAATGAAAAACTGTTTTTT. It specifies CASSSMGGPNEKLFF.